Included here is one TCR beta chain sequence, with context. The record originates from a study of shared clonotypes between healthy human individuals. Selected positively for CCR7 and CD45RO-negative, naive CD8 cells excluded terminally differentiated effector memory CD45RA+ cells. TCRdb's copy holds only in-frame clones and misses some; the assay was immunoSEQ multiplex PCR. The sample lists more than 2 million clones; around 93% were seen once. CDR3 length equals 14 residues. Trimming pared 6 bases from V and 0 bases from J, leaving 9 bases between. The V gene's germline CDR1 is MNHEY and CDR2 SMNVEV (reference sequence).

The clonotype comes from a young man in good health. Some clones in this sample may be carry-over from other donors' samples. This sequence joins TRBV27 and TRBJ2-1; D uncertain. Sample: naive CD8+ T cells from PBMCs. The CDR3 DNA reads as TGTGCCAGCAGGCAGAGGAGCTCCTACAATGAGCAGTTCTTC. This sequence encodes CASRQRSSYNEQFF.